This is a list of T cell receptor beta chains from one sample in a study of T cells expressing NK-cell markers. One entry per CDR3 protein, without DNA, is what TCRdb gives after re-calling the 5' RACE reads. The sample data list fewer than 400,000 distinct CDR3 sequences. The sequenced material came from blood T cells: a sorted CD56 or NKG2C T cell subset, CD4+ or CD8+ T cells, or bulk PBMC T cells (not recorded which). These receptor sequences come from a woman aged 45-59 years in good health. The CDR3 runs from the conserved cysteine through the conserved F or W.

>TRBV30|TRBJ1-5
CAWSIRGGGQPQHF
>TRBV6-5|TRBJ2-5
CASSYSGTSPRETQYF
>TRBV15|TRBJ2-1
CATNKRTYNEQFF
>TRBV29-1|TRBJ2-7
CSVREAAGHSYEQYF
>TRBV4-1|TRBJ1-1
CASSQDRSGTGGGNTEAFF
>TRBV5-1|TRBJ2-1
CASSGSGRRAEQFF
>TRBV7-9|TRBJ1-5
CASSATGRTQPQHF
>TRBV29-1|TRBJ2-1
CSVEVAGEFYEQFF
>TRBV7-8|TRBJ2-5
CASSLELAETQYF
>TRBV30|TRBJ2-7
CAWSVLFAYEQYF
>TRBV3-1|TRBJ2-2
CASSFRGAQLTGELFF
>TRBV28|TRBJ2-7
CASSPSGTERRQYF
>TRBV29-1|TRBJ1-2
CSVRAGGNYGYTF
>TRBV20-1|TRBJ1-2
CSALPLGYGYTF
>TRBV7-2|TRBJ1-4
CASSNRDTAVRKLFF
>TRBV7-3|TRBJ2-5
CASSLARWETQYF
>TRBV5-1|TRBJ2-3
CASSLVVTRGPTDTQYF
>TRBV2|TRBJ2-1
CASSDPSSYNEQFF
>TRBV12-3/TRBV12-4|TRBJ2-7
CASSWTSSTYEQYF
>TRBV11-2|TRBJ2-2
CASRTSGRTGELFF
>TRBV28|TRBJ1-2
CASSFDLGGSGYGYTF
>TRBV6-5|TRBJ2-3
CASSYHGGRTSTDTQYF
>TRBV27|TRBJ2-1
CASNLIAGGTYNEQFF
>TRBV10-3|TRBJ2-2
CAAFPQGTGELFF
>TRBV4-1|TRBJ2-3
CASSQINTDTQYF
>TRBV7-9|TRBJ2-2
CASSRLQGVPGELFF
>TRBV24-1|TRBJ1-2
CATSEDNYIGYTF
>TRBV29-1|TRBJ2-3
CSVPTLAGGRDTQYF
>TRBV6-6|TRBJ2-4
CASSVGGVRAKNIQYF
>TRBV7-9|TRBJ2-3
CASSADPSGSTDTQYF
>TRBV25-1|TRBJ1-2
CASSQTGRGYTF
>TRBV6-5|TRBJ2-5
CASSSPTSRLRETQYF
>TRBV7-8|TRBJ1-5
CASSLAGRGRGAQPQHF
>TRBV3-1|TRBJ2-5
CASRQSQETQYF
>TRBV28|TRBJ2-1
CASSVMGRNEQFF
>TRBV5-1|TRBJ2-2
CASSPPTGTGELFF
>TRBV20-1|TRBJ2-5
CSAIPTSGKEETQYF
>TRBV10-1|TRBJ2-3
CASGSGTSGTSGGSQYF
>TRBV6-5|TRBJ2-5
CASSYTLAGWETQYF
>TRBV5-1|TRBJ2-7
CASSQWKITGRITYEQYF
>TRBV20-1|TRBJ2-5
CSARERRDQETQYF
>TRBV11-2|TRBJ2-2
CASPRQGFAGELFF
>TRBV7-2|TRBJ2-3
CASSFPPWRSPARDTQYF
>TRBV3-1|TRBJ2-2
CASSQERAPLTGELFF
>TRBV27|TRBJ2-7
CASSPVNLDEQYF
>TRBV29-1|TRBJ2-7
CSVTDYSIYEQYF
>TRBV7-9|TRBJ1-1
CASSLAINLAEAFF
>TRBV20-1|TRBJ2-1
CSARGLAGIYSSYNEQFF
>TRBV11-2|TRBJ2-1
CASSFLAGDKNEQFF
>TRBV3-1|TRBJ2-1
CASSPWGQGGEQFF
>TRBV6-1|TRBJ1-1
CASSEVAGADRAFF
>TRBV6-1|TRBJ2-1
CASSVRLAYNEQFF
>TRBV24-1|TRBJ2-3
CATGGQRPTDTQYF